This T cell receptor (beta chain) emerged from a study of regulatory T cells in long-lasting Graves disease. Libraries of TCR beta came from iRepertoire HTBI primers plus Arm-PCR of CDR3 regions. MiXCR, applied by TCRdb to the multiplex PCR reads, yields one record per CDR3 protein. The sample lists about 400,000 distinct CDR3 sequences, 15% occurring once. Germline assignment: CDR1 SQVTM and CDR2 ANQGSEA. The CDR3 spans 12 residues. The V end lost 1 base, the J end lost 4 bases, and 8 bases lay between the germline ends. Time point described: newly diagnosed GD, antithyroid drugs for less than 3 months. With RNA extracted from PBMCs as input, the TCR library was made. This clonotype was found many times. This same sample was also part of a study on T cells in Graves' hyperthyroidism and ophthalmopathy.

Sequenced material: peripheral blood mononuclear cells (PBMCs), taken at new diagnosis, from a patient treated with antithyroid drugs. The origin of this receptor is a woman between 35 and 50 years old with Graves disease. The chain joins TRBV29-1 to TRBJ2-7, with D perhaps TRBD1 (5 bases). CDR3 DNA: TGCAGCGTTGAAGTAGGGGCATACGAGCAGTACTTC. It encodes CSVEVGAYEQYF.